This TCR beta chain was sequenced in a study of technical replicates of blood from a handful of donors. The data were produced by immunoSEQ multiplex PCR, yet TCRdb's version contains in-frame clones alone and is incomplete. The table lists approximately 87,000 clones, roughly 96% of them singletons. The germline V gene has CDR1 LNHDA and CDR2 SQIVND (reference sequence). The CDR3 consists of 18 residues. Germline trimming cut 5 bases from V and 0 bases from J; bases unmatched to any gene: 10. This rearrangement joins TRBV19 to TRBJ2-6, with TRBD2 matching over 7 bases. The sequenced sample was T cells isolated from PBMCs. This receptor was taken from a human donor in good health. The DNA for the CDR3 is TGTGCCAGTAGTTGGGGGGGGTCGAGAAGCTCTGGGGCCAACGTCCTGACTTTC. This translates into CASSWGGSRSSGANVLTF.